This is a list of T cell receptor beta chains from one sample in a study of T cells after yellow fever vaccination. TCRdb reprocessed the 5' RACE reads with MiXCR, giving one entry per CDR3 protein. The sample has roughly 350,000 distinct CDR3 sequences, roughly 4% seen once. Specimen: PBMCs, collected 5 days after the yellow fever booster vaccination. All receptors derive from a man younger than 35 who received the YFV17D yellow fever vaccine. Both conserved end residues are part of each CDR3. D genes are given only for firm matches. Not all rows give a size; the values are once, few, many and, for expanded clones, a class.

TRBV6-2/TRBV6-3	-	-	TRBJ2-3	TGTGCCAGCAGTTACTCGCCATACTGGGACGGTGGCACAGATACGCAGTATTTT	CASSYSPYWDGGTDTQYF
TRBV20-1	-	few	TRBJ2-2	TGCAGTGCTAGACAGATTAACACCGGGGAGCTGTTTTTT	CSARQINTGELFF
TRBV25-1	TRBD2	-	TRBJ2-1	TGTGCCAGCAGTGCCATTAGCGGGGGGTCCTACAATGAGCAGTTCTTC	CASSAISGGSYNEQFF
TRBV6-2/TRBV6-3	TRBD1	few	TRBJ2-5	TGTGCCAGCGTGGACAGGGGGATTACTGAGACCCAGTACTTC	CASVDRGITETQYF
TRBV19	-	-	TRBJ1-5	TGTGCCAGTAGTATAGAGGGACTTCAGCCCCAGCATTTT	CASSIEGLQPQHF
TRBV11-2	TRBD1	few	TRBJ1-1	TGTGCCAGCAGAAAACAGGGGGTCGCCAGTGGGGCTTTCTTT	CASRKQGVASGAFF
TRBV28	-	-	TRBJ1-4	TGTGCCAGCAGTTTTTGGTCAATAAAGACAACTAATGAAAAACTGTTTTTT	CASSFWSIKTTNEKLFF
TRBV7-2	-	-	TRBJ2-7	TGTGCCAGCAGCTCACCCGCACAGGCTTCCTACGAGCAGTACTTC	CASSSPAQASYEQYF
TRBV11-2	TRBD2	many	TRBJ2-1	TGTGCCAGCAGCTTAGTCCGTAGCGGGGTGACCCCCTACAATGAGCAGTTCTTC	CASSLVRSGVTPYNEQFF
TRBV4-3	TRBD1	few	TRBJ1-2	TGCGCCAGCAGCCAAGATAGTCGGACAGGGCGATTGCCTGAGGGCTACACCTTC	CASSQDSRTGRLPEGYTF
TRBV9	TRBD1	few	TRBJ1-2	TGTGCCAGCAGCGTAGAAGGAGGGGGCATCGTCGGCTACACCTTC	CASSVEGGGIVGYTF
TRBV6-1	-	-	TRBJ2-6	TGTGCCAGCAGTGAATTTAGAGGAGGGTTGGTCAACGTCCTGACTTTC	CASSEFRGGLVNVLTF
TRBV30	-	many	TRBJ2-5	TGTGCCTGGAGTGTAAACACCCAAGAGACCCAGTACTTC	CAWSVNTQETQYF
TRBV5-1	TRBD1	many	TRBJ1-1	TGCGCCAGCAGCTTGGTGACAGGGGATGTCGCTGAAGCTTTCTTT	CASSLVTGDVAEAFF
TRBV7-9	-	many	TRBJ1-6	TGTGCCAGCAGCCTACTGCCGGGGGGAAATTCACCCCTCCACTTT	CASSLLPGGNSPLHF
TRBV29-1	TRBD1	-	TRBJ2-3	TGCAGCGTTGTGCAGGGGGCCACAGATACGCAGTATTTT	CSVVQGATDTQYF
TRBV9	TRBD1	-	TRBJ2-5	TGTGCCAGCAGCGTAGAAGGGGGCCGTCAAGAGACCCAGTACTTC	CASSVEGGRQETQYF
TRBV7-6	TRBD2	many	TRBJ2-1	TGTGCCAGCAGCCTAGGGACTAGCGGGGGGATTGGAGGGCAGTTCTTC	CASSLGTSGGIGGQFF
TRBV5-5	TRBD2	many	TRBJ2-3	TGTGCCAGCAGCTTCCTGGGGGGGAGCACAGATACGCAGTATTTT	CASSFLGGSTDTQYF
TRBV29-1	-	few	TRBJ2-5	TGCAGCGTTGAAGGGACCCAGTACTTC	CSVEGTQYF
TRBV7-6	-	-	TRBJ2-7	TGTGCCAGCAGCCGCGCTGGGGTTCTGAGGGGGGAGCAGTACTTC	CASSRAGVLRGEQYF
TRBV4-1	TRBD2	-	TRBJ2-3	TGCGCCAGCAGCCAGGAACCGGGACTAGCTTTGGATACGCAGTATTTT	CASSQEPGLALDTQYF
TRBV19	-	-	TRBJ1-1	TGTGCCAGTAGTATTGAGACGGTGAACACTGAAGCTTTCTTT	CASSIETVNTEAFF
TRBV5-1	-	few	TRBJ1-1	TGCGCCAGCAGCTCCGTCCTGAACACTGAAGCTTTCTTT	CASSSVLNTEAFF
TRBV20-1	TRBD2	few	TRBJ2-5	TGCAGTGCCCCCAGTGGCGGGGGTAGACAAGAGACCCAGTACTTC	CSAPSGGGRQETQYF
TRBV10-3	TRBD2	few	TRBJ2-1	TGTGCCATCAGTGAATCGCGGGGGAAGTACAATGAGCAGTTCTTC	CAISESRGKYNEQFF
TRBV15	TRBD2	many	TRBJ2-5	TGTGCCACCAGCAGAGGCGGGAGCTACCAAGAGACCCAGTACTTC	CATSRGGSYQETQYF
TRBV6-5	-	many	TRBJ2-3	TGTGCCAGCAGTTACCCCAGGGAAGGCACAGATACGCAGTATTTT	CASSYPREGTDTQYF
TRBV5-1	TRBD1	-	TRBJ2-3	TGCGCCAGCAGCTTCGGGACAGGATCAGATACGCAGTATTTT	CASSFGTGSDTQYF
TRBV7-2	-	-	TRBJ2-5	TGTGCCAGCAGCTTAGTCAGGGGCGGAGAGACCCAGTACTTC	CASSLVRGGETQYF
TRBV6-5	-	many	TRBJ1-6	TGTGCCAGCAGGCAGGGCAGCTCCTATAATTCACCCCTCCACTTT	CASRQGSSYNSPLHF
TRBV7-1	-	-	TRBJ2-3	TGTGCCAGCAGCTCTGTTGGGACTAGCACAGATACGCAGTATTTT	CASSSVGTSTDTQYF
TRBV7-9	-	-	TRBJ2-1	TGTGCCAGCAGCTTACTAGGGATAGGGAACAATGAGCAGTTCTTC	CASSLLGIGNNEQFF
TRBV13	TRBD2	-	TRBJ2-7	TGTGCCAGCAGTTACACTATAGCGGGTTCCTCTTACGAGCAGTACTTC	CASSYTIAGSSYEQYF
TRBV6-2/TRBV6-3	-	few	TRBJ1-1	TGTGCCAGCAGTTACAACTCCCCGGGAGCTTTCTTT	CASSYNSPGAFF